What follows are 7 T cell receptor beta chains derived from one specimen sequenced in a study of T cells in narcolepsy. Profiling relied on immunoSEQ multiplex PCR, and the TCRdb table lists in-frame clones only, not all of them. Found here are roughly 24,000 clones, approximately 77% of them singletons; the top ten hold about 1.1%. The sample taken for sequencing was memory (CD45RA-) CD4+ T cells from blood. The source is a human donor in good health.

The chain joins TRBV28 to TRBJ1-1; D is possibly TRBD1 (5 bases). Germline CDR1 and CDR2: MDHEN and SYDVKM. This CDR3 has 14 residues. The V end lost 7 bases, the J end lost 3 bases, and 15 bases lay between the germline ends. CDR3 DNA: TGTGCCAGCAATACAGGTGGGGTATACACTGAAGCTTTCTTT. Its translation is CASNTGGVYTEAFF. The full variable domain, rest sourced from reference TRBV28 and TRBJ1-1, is DVKVTQSSRYLVKRTGEKVFLECVQDMDHENMFWYRQDPGLGLRLIYFSYDVKMKEKGDIPEGYSVSREKKERFSLILESASTNQTSMYLCASNTGGVYTEAFFGQGTRLTVV.

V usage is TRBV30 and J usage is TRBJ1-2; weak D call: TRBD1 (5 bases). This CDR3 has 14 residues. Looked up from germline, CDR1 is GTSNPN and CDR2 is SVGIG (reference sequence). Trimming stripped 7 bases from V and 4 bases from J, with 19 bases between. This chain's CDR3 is CALRRGQTSYGYTF. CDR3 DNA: TGTGCCTTGAGGAGGGGCCAGACTTCCTATGGCTACACCTTC.

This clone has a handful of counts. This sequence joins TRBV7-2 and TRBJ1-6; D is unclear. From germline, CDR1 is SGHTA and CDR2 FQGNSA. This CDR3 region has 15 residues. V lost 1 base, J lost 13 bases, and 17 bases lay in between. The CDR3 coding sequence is TGTGCCAGCAGCTTAGAGGATGGCCCCTGGGCGCCCCTCCACTTT. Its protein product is CASSLEDGPWAPLHF.

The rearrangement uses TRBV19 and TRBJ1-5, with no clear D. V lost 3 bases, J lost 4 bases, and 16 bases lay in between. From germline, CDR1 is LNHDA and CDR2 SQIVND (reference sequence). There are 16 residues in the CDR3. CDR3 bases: TGTGCCAGTAGTATCCGCGGCGGGAACTCTAATCAGCCCCAGCATTTT. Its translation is CASSIRGGNSNQPQHF.

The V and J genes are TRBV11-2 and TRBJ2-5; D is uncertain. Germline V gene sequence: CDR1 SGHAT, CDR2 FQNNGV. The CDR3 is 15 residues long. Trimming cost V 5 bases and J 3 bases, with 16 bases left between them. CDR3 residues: CASSRVLVFKETQYF. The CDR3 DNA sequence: TGTGCCAGCAGCCGGGTTCTGGTATTCAAAGAGACCCAGTACTTC.

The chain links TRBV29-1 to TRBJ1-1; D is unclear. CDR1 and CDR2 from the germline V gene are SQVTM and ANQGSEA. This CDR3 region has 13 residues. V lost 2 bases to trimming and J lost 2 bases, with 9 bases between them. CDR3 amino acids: CSVETQDNTEAFF. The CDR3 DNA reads TGCAGCGTTGAAACACAAGACAACACTGAAGCTTTCTTT.

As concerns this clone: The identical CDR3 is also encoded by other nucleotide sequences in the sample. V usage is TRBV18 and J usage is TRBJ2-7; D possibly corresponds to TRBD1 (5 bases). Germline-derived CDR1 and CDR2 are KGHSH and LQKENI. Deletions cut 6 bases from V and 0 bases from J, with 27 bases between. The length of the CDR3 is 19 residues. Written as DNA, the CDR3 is TGTGCCAGCTCGCGCAAAAAAGGGGATACAGGAGACAGCTCCTACGAGCAGTACTTC. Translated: CASSRKKGDTGDSSYEQYF. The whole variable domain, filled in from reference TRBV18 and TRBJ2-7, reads NAGVMQNPRHLVRRRGQEARLRCSPMKGHSHVYWYRQLPEEGLKFMVYLQKENIIDESGMPKERFSAEFPKEGPSILRIQQVVRGDSAAYFCASSRKKGDTGDSSYEQYFGPGTRLTVT.